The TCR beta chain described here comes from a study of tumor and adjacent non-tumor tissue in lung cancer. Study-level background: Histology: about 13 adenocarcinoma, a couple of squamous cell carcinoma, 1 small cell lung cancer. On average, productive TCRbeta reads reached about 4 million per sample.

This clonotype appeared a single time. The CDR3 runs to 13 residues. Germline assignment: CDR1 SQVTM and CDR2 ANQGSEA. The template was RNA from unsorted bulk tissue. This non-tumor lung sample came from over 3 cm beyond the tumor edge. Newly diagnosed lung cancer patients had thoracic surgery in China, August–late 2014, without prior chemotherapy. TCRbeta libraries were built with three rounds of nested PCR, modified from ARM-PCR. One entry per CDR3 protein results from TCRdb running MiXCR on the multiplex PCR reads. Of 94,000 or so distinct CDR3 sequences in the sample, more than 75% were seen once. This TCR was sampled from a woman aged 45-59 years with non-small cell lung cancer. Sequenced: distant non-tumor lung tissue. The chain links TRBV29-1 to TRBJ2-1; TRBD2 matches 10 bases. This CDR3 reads CRAKKREGGVQFF. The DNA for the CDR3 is TGCAGAGCCAAGAAGCGGGAGGGAGGTGTTCAATTCTTC.